Shown below are 32 T cell receptor beta chains from a single sample sequenced in a study of neurological immune-mediated disorders. TCRdb re-derived calls from the 5' RACE reads in MiXCR, one entry per CDR3 protein. This table holds approximately 58,000 distinct CDR3 sequences, roughly 10% found once. Sequencing was carried out using PBMCs. The receptors were sampled from a man aged 55 to 70 in good health.

This clonotype was counted at least ten times. The gene calls are TRBV6-5 and TRBJ1-1; D may be TRBD1 (6 bases). Looked up from germline, CDR1 is MNHEY and CDR2 is SVGAGI. The CDR3 extends over 16 amino acids. V lost 6 bases and J 0 bases, leaving 17 bases between the germline ends. CDR3 nucleotides: TGTGCCAGCAGCCCTAGAAGGACAGCAATGAACACTGAAGCTTTCTTT. Amino acid sequence: CASSPRRTAMNTEAFF.

This clonotype occurred many times. The chain couples TRBV6-2 or TRBV6-3 to TRBJ1-5, with 7 bases identical to TRBD1. The CDR3 covers 18 residues. The trim removed 4 bases at V and 0 bases at J, leaving 12 bases unmatched. Germline CDR1 reads MNHEY; CDR2 reads SVGEGT. The chain's CDR3 is CASSWDRRIYNSNQPQHF. The DNA for the CDR3 is TGTGCCAGCAGTTGGGACAGACGAATATACAATAGCAATCAGCCCCAGCATTTT.

The chain recombines TRBV7-2 with TRBJ1-1, with D hard to call. CDR1 SGHTA and CDR2 FQGNSA come from the germline V gene. Trimming cost V 1 base and J 11 bases, with 14 bases left between them. This CDR3 has 13 amino acids. CDR3 sequence (DNA): TGTGCCAGCAGCTTAGAACGGGCGGGTCGGGCTTTCTTT. Translating it yields CASSLERAGRAFF.

This clonotype was found many times. The rearrangement links TRBV29-1 to TRBJ2-1; D gene unclear. The CDR3 is 12 amino acids. Germline V gene data show CDR1 as SQVTM and CDR2 as ANQGSEA. Trimming cost V 5 bases and J 9 bases, with 14 bases left between them. In DNA form, the CDR3 reads TGCAGCGTTCTGCTCTTTCAGGCTGAGCAGTTCTTC. Translated, it gives CSVLLFQAEQFF.

This clonotype was counted many times. The rearrangement uses TRBV5-1 and TRBJ1-2; 7 nucleotides line up with TRBD1. This CDR3 comprises 13 residues. After removal of 0 bases from V and 4 bases from J, the junction contained 0 bases not matched to a gene. The germline CDR1 and CDR2 sequences are SGHRS and YFSETQ. The CDR3 loop is CASSLAGGYGYTF. Here the CDR3 DNA reads TGCGCCAGCAGCTTGGCAGGGGGCTATGGCTACACCTTC.

This clonotype was counted ten times or more. The chain joins TRBV29-1 to TRBJ1-1; TRBD1 is a possible D gene (6 bases). CDR1 is SQVTM and CDR2 is ANQGSEA in the germline V gene. This CDR3 spans 11 amino acids. The V gene lost 4 bases and the J gene lost 6 bases, with 9 bases spanning the gap. Here the CDR3 reads CSVVRGAEAFF. The DNA for the CDR3 is TGCAGCGTTGTAAGGGGGGCTGAAGCTTTCTTT.

The rearrangement links TRBV20-1 to TRBJ2-1; 11 nucleotides line up with TRBD2. The CDR3 totals 16 residues. V trimming: 2 bases; J trimming: 1 base; junction bases outside the gene matches: 4. In germline, CDR1 is DFQATT, CDR2 SNEGSKA (reference sequence). CDR3 nucleotides: TGCAGTGCTAGATCTCTAGCGGGGGGATCCTACAATGAGCAGTTCTTC. Translated, it gives CSARSLAGGSYNEQFF.

This clonotype was recorded at least ten times. The chain has TRBV5-1 and TRBJ1-1; the D gene is possibly TRBD1 (6 bases). Trimming cost V 4 bases and J 6 bases, with 16 bases left between them. The CDR3 has 14 residues. Germline V CDR1 and CDR2: SGHRS, YFSETQ. CDR3 protein: CASSPRTEAPEAFF. The DNA for the CDR3 is TGCGCCAGCAGCCCAAGGACAGAGGCTCCTGAAGCTTTCTTT.

This clonotype was counted at least ten times. The chain carries TRBV6-6 and TRBJ1-1; perhaps TRBD1 as D (5 bases). Germline V gene data show CDR1 as MNHNY and CDR2 as SVGAGI (reference sequence). This CDR3 spans 15 amino acids. V lost 3 bases and J lost 0, with 11 bases in between. In DNA, the CDR3 is TGTGCCAGCAGTTATGGTCAGGGCCTGAACACTGAAGCTTTCTTT. Its translation: CASSYGQGLNTEAFF.

The chain has TRBV19 and TRBJ1-2, with 10 positions matching TRBD1. V shed 9 bases and J 4 bases; nucleotides not matched to a gene: 8. This CDR3 spans 14 amino acids. Per germline, CDR1 LNHDA and CDR2 SQIVND (reference sequence). CDR3 residues: CASQPGQGIYGYTF. CDR3 bases: TGTGCCAGCCAACCGGGACAGGGGATCTATGGCTACACCTTC.

This clonotype was counted at least ten times. The rearrangement links TRBV5-1 to TRBJ2-5, with TRBD2 as a possible D gene (5 bases). The germline CDR1 and CDR2 sequences are SGHRS and YFSETQ. The CDR3 spans 15 residues. Trimming left V 2 bases short and J 3 bases short, with 14 bases between. The CDR3 protein is CASSLGSGNKETQYF. The DNA of the CDR3 is TGCGCCAGCAGCTTAGGAAGCGGTAATAAAGAGACCCAGTACTTC.

The rearrangement links TRBV7-2 to TRBJ2-5; perhaps TRBD2 as D (7 bases). V was clipped by 3 bases and J by 4 bases, with 15 bases between them. Germline V gene lookup returns CDR1 SGHTA and CDR2 FQGNSA. The CDR3 extends over 15 amino acids. In DNA, the CDR3 is TGTGCCAGCAGCTTCCAAGGGGGGGGGAGAGAGACCCAGTACTTC. Its translation is CASSFQGGGRETQYF. The whole variable domain, filled in from reference TRBV7-2 and TRBJ2-5, reads GAGVSQSPSNKVTEKGKDVELRCDPISGHTALYWYRQSLGQGLEFLIYFQGNSAPDKSGLPSDRFSAERTGGSVSTLTIQRTQQEDSAVYLCASSFQGGGRETQYFGPGTRLLVL.

A few counts support this clonotype. V usage is TRBV5-1 and J usage is TRBJ1-3; 8 nucleotides align to TRBD1. The CDR3 sequence is 17 residues long. The V gene end was trimmed by 0 bases and the J gene end by 0 bases; junction bases not matched to a gene: 5. Germline V lookup: CDR1 SGHRS, CDR2 YFSETQ. CDR3: CASSLEPQGASGNTIYF. The CDR3 region has the DNA TGCGCCAGCAGCTTGGAACCGCAGGGGGCCTCTGGAAACACCATATATTTT.

The V and J genes are TRBV14 and TRBJ2-3, with D possibly matching TRBD2 (6 bases). This CDR3 contains 15 residues. Per germline, CDR1 SGHDN and CDR2 FVKESK. V was pared by 0 bases and J by 0 bases, with 7 bases between. The CDR3 protein is CASSQEEGSTDTQYF. CDR3 nucleotides: TGTGCCAGCAGCCAAGAGGAGGGAAGCACAGATACGCAGTATTTT.

This clonotype was counted many times. V usage is TRBV6-5 and J usage is TRBJ1-6; 7 bases are shared with TRBD1. This CDR3 is built from 15 residues. The V and J ends lost 4 bases and 8 bases, in that order; junction bases with no gene match: 8. In germline, CDR1 is MNHEY, CDR2 SVGAGI. This chain's CDR3 is CASSSFPGGDSPLHF. For the CDR3, the DNA is TGTGCCAGCAGTTCCTTCCCAGGGGGTGATTCACCCCTCCACTTT.

Ten or more counts support this clonotype. The V and J genes are TRBV3-1 and TRBJ2-1; 12 positions agree with TRBD2. Looked up from germline, CDR1 is LGHDT and CDR2 is YNNKEL (reference sequence). V dropped 0 bases and J dropped 5; count of bases not matched to a gene: 11. This CDR3 spans 19 amino acids. CDR3 amino acids: CASSQDRRLAGGIDNEQFF. The CDR3 nucleotides read TGTGCCAGCAGCCAAGATAGGCGGCTAGCGGGGGGGATAGACAATGAGCAGTTCTTC.

The table lists this clonotype with many counts. This chain links TRBV3-1 with TRBJ1-1; TRBD1 agrees at 7 bases. CDR1 is LGHDT, CDR2 YNNKEL, per germline (reference sequence). The length of the CDR3 is 17 residues. Unmatched junction bases numbered 12, after V lost 4 bases and J lost 1 base. DNA for the CDR3: TGTGCCAGCAGCCCAAGGGGGGACAGCCGACCGAACACTGAAGCTTTCTTT. Protein product: CASSPRGDSRPNTEAFF.

This clonotype was detected many times. This chain links TRBV12-3 or TRBV12-4 with TRBJ2-3; 7 bases are a match to TRBD2. The length of the CDR3 is 14 residues. Trimming at V came to 6 bases and at J to 10 bases, leaving 13 bases not matched to a gene. The CDR3 coding sequence is TGTGCCAGCAGAGGGAGCGGCGTCGGGGGGTCGCAGTATTTT. Translation gives CASRGSGVGGSQYF.

This clonotype has a count of ten or more. The chain couples TRBV20-1 to TRBJ1-1; possible D gene TRBD1, 5 bases. Per germline, CDR1 DFQATT and CDR2 SNEGSKA (reference sequence). V dropped 1 base and J dropped 0 bases, with 18 bases sitting between them. This CDR3 contains 17 residues. As DNA, the CDR3 is TGCAGTGCTAGAGTTGGAAACAGGATCCTTATGAACACTGAAGCTTTCTTT. It is translated as CSARVGNRILMNTEAFF.

This clonotype has at least ten counts. This rearrangement joins TRBV12-3 or TRBV12-4 to TRBJ1-5; no reliable D call. This CDR3 is built from 12 residues. V was pared by 5 bases and J by 8 bases, with 10 bases between. The CDR3 reads CASSTHPEPQHF. For the CDR3, the DNA is TGTGCCAGCAGTACCCATCCCGAGCCCCAGCATTTT.

This clonotype was observed many times. The chain joins TRBV7-2 to TRBJ2-2, with D possibly being TRBD1 or TRBD2 (5 bases each). The CDR3 is 15 residues long. V was clipped by 5 bases and J by 4 bases, with 14 bases between them. Germline V gene sequence: CDR1 SGHTA, CDR2 FQGNSA. As DNA, the CDR3 is TGTGCCAGCAGCCTTAGCCGGGGCGGCACCGGGGAGCTGTTTTTT. Amino acids: CASSLSRGGTGELFF.

On this clonotype itself: Possible read error: a much larger clone is one base away. The chain has TRBV7-2 and TRBJ2-1; D tentatively fits TRBD1 or TRBD2 (5 bases each). This CDR3 region has 13 residues. Germline V gene lookup returns CDR1 SGHTA and CDR2 FQGNSA. V was pared by 4 bases and J by 9 bases, with 13 bases between. Here the CDR3 reads CASSSGLGREQFF. The CDR3 DNA follows: TGTGCCAGCAGCTCTGGACTGGGGCGTGAGCAGTTCTTC.

This clonotype showed up many times. The rearrangement links TRBV28 to TRBJ1-4; D is unresolved. The CDR3 spans 13 residues. The ends were cut back, 5 bases at V and 6 bases at J, with 10 bases in the middle. Per the germline V gene, CDR1 is MDHEN and CDR2 is SYDVKM. DNA for the CDR3: TGTGCCAGCAGTGGGCCAGATTATGAAAAACTGTTTTTT. It yields the protein CASSGPDYEKLFF. The full variable domain, with the rest looked up from reference TRBV28 and TRBJ1-4, is DVKVTQSSRYLVKRTGEKVFLECVQDMDHENMFWYRQDPGLGLRLIYFSYDVKMKEKGDIPEGYSVSREKKERFSLILESASTNQTSMYLCASSGPDYEKLFFGSGTQLSVL.

This clonotype was picked up many times. The rearrangement links TRBV6-5 to TRBJ2-7, with D perhaps matching TRBD1 or TRBD2 (5 bases each). The V end was cut by 6 bases, the J end by 0 bases, with 15 bases between. Germline loops: CDR1 MNHEY, CDR2 SVGAGI. The CDR3 spans 15 residues. This chain's CDR3 is CASRGTGTISYEQYF. CDR3 DNA sequence: TGTGCCAGCAGGGGAACCGGGACCATCTCCTACGAGCAGTACTTC.

Points on this clonotype: A much larger clone is a single base away; this may be a read error. The chain combines TRBV6-5 with TRBJ2-2; TRBD2 matches 7 bases. Germline-derived CDR1 and CDR2 are MNHEY and SVGAGI. The V segment lost 5 bases and the J segment 5 bases; nucleotides outside the gene matches: 8. The CDR3 contains 15 residues. CDR3 nucleotide sequence: TGTGCCAGCAGTACGGATTGGGGAGGGACCGGGGAGCTGTTTTTT. Its translation: CASSTDWGGTGELFF.

Comments on this clonotype: The junction does not match germline at one end; this may be a read error. The chain joins TRBV30 to TRBJ2-2; perhaps TRBD1 as D (6 bases). CDR1 GTSNPN and CDR2 SVGIG come from the germline V gene (reference sequence). The CDR3 is 13 amino acids. The CDR3 loop is CAWARGNIGELFF. CDR3 nucleotide sequence: TGTGCCTGGGCCAGGGGCAACATCGGGGAGCTGTTTTTT.

The chain is built from TRBV7-2 and TRBJ2-5; maybe TRBD2 (7 bases). V was shortened by 7 bases and J by 3 bases, with 18 bases between the two germline ends. CDR3 length: 15 amino acids. The V gene's germline CDR1 is SGHTA and CDR2 FQGNSA. This CDR3 reads CASNAGGAGEETQYF. The CDR3 nucleotides read TGTGCCAGCAACGCTGGGGGGGCCGGGGAAGAGACCCAGTACTTC.

This clonotype was detected many times. The chain has TRBV12-3 or TRBV12-4 and TRBJ2-5, with TRBD2 as a possible D gene (5 bases). The CDR3 is 15 amino acids. V dropped 6 bases and J dropped 2 bases, with 16 bases sitting between them. The CDR3 sequence: CASRHYGRGQETQYF. In nucleotides, the CDR3 is TGTGCCAGCAGGCACTATGGACGGGGACAAGAGACCCAGTACTTC.

The table lists this clonotype with many counts. The chain employs TRBV20-1 and TRBJ2-7; no clear D. With 0 bases removed from V and 2 bases from J, the gap between germline ends came to 11 bases. The CDR3 length is 14 residues. Germline V gene data show CDR1 as DFQATT and CDR2 as SNEGSKA (reference sequence). This chain's CDR3 is CSARDQRYPYEQYF. The CDR3 nucleotides read TGCAGTGCTAGAGATCAGAGATACCCCTACGAGCAGTACTTC.

This sequence joins TRBV5-5 and TRBJ1-6; 9 nucleotides match TRBD1. CDR1 and CDR2 from the germline V gene are SGHKS and YYEKEE (reference sequence). J lost 10 bases, V lost 4 bases, and 12 bases had no gene match. The CDR3 sequence is 16 residues long. The CDR3 region has the DNA TGTGCCAGCAGCGTATTAACAGGGGGCGTAAGCTCACCCCTCCACTTT. This translates into CASSVLTGGVSSPLHF.

The chain uses TRBV5-1 and TRBJ1-2; D possibly corresponds to TRBD1 (6 bases). CDR1 is SGHRS and CDR2 is YFSETQ in the germline V gene. V lost 5 bases and J 8 bases, leaving 16 bases between the germline ends. The CDR3 loop spans 13 amino acids. CDR3: CASSTGSLSGYTF. The CDR3 DNA follows: TGCGCCAGCAGTACAGGGAGTCTTAGCGGCTACACCTTC.

At least ten counts were recorded for this clonotype. This chain connects TRBV12-3 or TRBV12-4 to TRBJ1-2; 8 nucleotides line up with TRBD1. V trimming: 6 bases; J trimming: 6 bases; junction bases outside the gene matches: 9. The CDR3 has 14 residues. CDR3 in DNA: TGTGCCAGCAGACCGCCGGGACAGGCGCATGGCTACACCTTC. The encoded protein is CASRPPGQAHGYTF.